The 18 T cell receptor beta chains listed next were all sequenced from one sample in a study of cytomegalovirus exposure and HLA in healthy donors. Some clones are missing from TCRdb's copy, which holds only in-frame ones; the method was immunoSEQ multiplex PCR. Of under 300,000 clones in the sample, 85% to 90% were seen once. Sequencing input: PBMCs. The receptors come from a woman aged 18-29 years in good health and CMV-seronegative.

V usage is TRBV29-1 and J usage is TRBJ1-1; 7 bases match TRBD1. The CDR3 has 13 amino acids. Trimming cost V 3 bases and J 4 bases; bases outside gene matches: 5. Germline values: CDR1 SQVTM, CDR2 ANQGSEA. The CDR3 DNA is TGCAGCGTTGACGACAGGGTCGGCACTGAAGCTTTCTTT. Its translation is CSVDDRVGTEAFF.

Written as DNA, the CDR3 is TGTGCCAGCAGTTACGGGACAGGCGAACCTTACGAGCAGTACGTC. This gives the protein CASSYGTGEPYEQYV. The chain combines TRBV28 with TRBJ2-7, with TRBD1 identical over 8 bases. This CDR3 is 15 amino acids long. From germline, CDR1 is MDHEN and CDR2 SYDVKM. Trimming cost V 4 bases and J 4 bases; bases outside gene matches: 9.

This sequence joins TRBV7-9 and TRBJ1-2, with D unclear. The V gene's germline CDR1 is SEHNR and CDR2 FQNEAQ (reference sequence). The CDR3 is 14 amino acids. V lost 2 bases, J lost 1 base, and 8 bases lay in between. The CDR3: CASSLSAINYGYTF. For the CDR3, the DNA is TGTGCCAGCAGCTTAAGCGCGATTAACTATGGCTACACCTTC. The whole variable domain, remainder taken from reference TRBV7-9 and TRBJ1-2, is DTGVSQNPRHKITKRGQNVTFRCDPISEHNRLYWYRQTLGQGPEFLTYFQNEAQLEKSRLLSDRFSAERPKGSFSTLEIQRTEQGDSAMYLCASSLSAINYGYTFGSGTRLTVV.

This rearrangement joins TRBV9 to TRBJ2-3; perhaps TRBD2 as D (6 bases). Trimming left V 4 bases short and J 0 bases short, with 12 bases between. Germline lookup yields CDR1 SGDLS and CDR2 YYNGEE. CDR3 length: 15 amino acids. The DNA for the CDR3 is TGTGCCAGCAGCTTGTGGGGGGAGAGCACAGATACGCAGTATTTT. Amino acid sequence: CASSLWGESTDTQYF.

The chain employs TRBV7-9 and TRBJ2-1, with 8 bases aligning to TRBD1. The germline V gene has CDR1 SEHNR and CDR2 FQNEAQ (reference sequence). CDR3 size: 17 residues. V shed 2 bases and J 6 bases; nucleotides not matched to a gene: 12. Here the CDR3 reads CASSLRSGGTPPNEQFF. CDR3 DNA: TGTGCCAGCAGCTTACGGTCAGGGGGCACACCCCCCAATGAGCAGTTCTTC.

V usage is TRBV5-5 and J usage is TRBJ2-7; D remains unclear. The CDR3 totals 13 residues. V shed 0 bases and J shed 3 bases, with 7 bases lying between them. In germline, CDR1 is SGHKS, CDR2 YYEKEE (reference sequence). Here the CDR3 reads CASSLDRSYEQYV. The CDR3 coding sequence is TGTGCCAGCAGCTTGGACCGGAGCTACGAGCAGTACGTC.

This chain uses TRBV9 with TRBJ2-1; TRBD2 matches 10 bases. Per the germline V gene, CDR1 is SGDLS and CDR2 is YYNGEE. The CDR3 runs 14 residues. The V gene end was trimmed by 2 bases and the J gene end by 5 bases; junction bases not matched to a gene: 1. The CDR3 region is CASSVSGGNNEQFF. CDR3 bases: TGTGCCAGCAGCGTTAGCGGGGGGAACAATGAGCAGTTCTTC.

The genes are TRBV7-2 and TRBJ2-5; the D is unclear. The CDR3 has 13 residues. V was clipped by 5 bases and J by 5 bases, with 12 bases between them. Germline V gene sequence: CDR1 SGHTA, CDR2 FQGNSA. The CDR3 sequence is CASSPSVEETQYF. For the CDR3, the DNA is TGTGCCAGCAGCCCCTCCGTGGAGGAGACCCAGTACTTC.

The chain couples TRBV5-1 to TRBJ2-1; D ambiguous. CDR1 SGHRS and CDR2 YFSETQ come from the germline V gene. V gave up 4 bases and J gave up 0 bases, with 11 bases separating them. This CDR3 is 15 amino acids long. The CDR3 bases are TGCGCCAGCAGCCCTCCAGCGAGCTCCTACAATGAGCAGTTCTTC. It is translated as CASSPPASSYNEQFF.

This chain uses TRBV7-9 with TRBJ2-1; tentatively, D is TRBD2 (6 bases). The CDR3 consists of 15 residues. Germline lookup yields CDR1 SEHNR and CDR2 FQNEAQ (reference sequence). The germline V and J ends were trimmed by 5 bases and 4 bases, with 15 bases remaining between them. The CDR3, as DNA: TGTGCCAGCAGCCCCTCGATGGGACTTTACAATGAGCAGTTCTTC. As protein: CASSPSMGLYNEQFF.

The J gene is TRBJ2-5, the V gene TRBV7-9; tentative D call: TRBD1 (6 bases). Germline CDR1 SEHNR, CDR2 FQNEAQ (reference sequence). The ends were cut back, 5 bases at V and 8 bases at J, with 21 bases in the middle. This CDR3 is 15 amino acids long. CDR3 residues: CASSARDTGLGTQYF. For the CDR3, the DNA is TGTGCCAGCAGCGCCCGGGACACCGGCCTAGGAACCCAGTACTTC. The entire variable domain, with the rest obtained from reference TRBV7-9 and TRBJ2-5, is as follows: DTGVSQNPRHKITKRGQNVTFRCDPISEHNRLYWYRQTLGQGPEFLTYFQNEAQLEKSRLLSDRFSAERPKGSFSTLEIQRTEQGDSAMYLCASSARDTGLGTQYFGPGTRLLVL.

The chain recombines TRBV27 with TRBJ2-3; D is unclear. V lost 1 base to trimming and J lost 1 base, with 12 bases between them. The CDR3 sequence is 16 residues long. Germline assignment: CDR1 MNHEY and CDR2 SMNVEV (reference sequence). CDR3 residues: CASSLLALPRTDTQYF. The DNA of the CDR3 is TGTGCCAGCAGTTTATTGGCCTTACCACGCACAGATACGCAGTATTTT.

This chain links TRBV28 with TRBJ1-5; 7 bases line up with TRBD1. Germline trimming cut 2 bases from V and 6 bases from J; bases unmatched to any gene: 7. This CDR3 region has 15 residues. Germline loops: CDR1 MDHEN, CDR2 SYDVKM. The CDR3: CASSLPGAGGQPQHF. CDR3 sequence (DNA): TGTGCCAGCAGTTTACCAGGGGCAGGGGGTCAGCCCCAGCATTTT.

This chain links TRBV15 with TRBJ2-5, with 13 bases that match TRBD2. Germline assignment: CDR1 LNHNV and CDR2 YYDKDF (reference sequence). V lost 3 bases and J lost 1; bases outside the gene matches: 2. This CDR3 has 16 amino acids. The CDR3 sequence is CATSRGTSGIQETQYF. As DNA, the CDR3 is TGTGCCACCAGCAGGGGGACTAGCGGGATCCAAGAGACCCAGTACTTC. The full variable domain, in which reference TRBV15 and TRBJ2-5 provide the parts outside the CDR3, is DAMVIQNPRYQVTQFGKPVTLSCSQTLNHNVMYWYQQKSSQAPKLLFHYYDKDFNNEADTPDNFQSRRPNTSFCFLDIRSPGLGDTAMYLCATSRGTSGIQETQYFGPGTRLLVL.

This sequence joins TRBV27 and TRBJ2-7, with 7 bases fitting TRBD1. This CDR3 spans 15 amino acids. With 1 base clipped from V and 4 bases from J, the junction kept 7 bases outside the gene matches. The germline V gene encodes CDR1 MNHEY and CDR2 SMNVEV (reference sequence). This CDR3 is CASSLYGTVTYEQYF. The CDR3 DNA reads as TGTGCCAGCAGTTTATATGGGACAGTTACGTACGAGCAGTACTTC.

J is TRBJ1-1 and V is TRBV28; weak D call: TRBD1 (5 bases). Trimming cost V 6 bases and J 5 bases, with 16 bases left between them. The CDR3 is 14 amino acids. Per the germline V gene, CDR1 is MDHEN and CDR2 is SYDVKM. The CDR3: CASRTDGGRTEAFF. In DNA, the CDR3 is TGTGCCAGCAGGACCGACGGGGGACGAACTGAAGCTTTCTTT.

The chain joins TRBV6-6 to TRBJ1-3, with a tentative D call TRBD1 (6 bases). V was clipped by 1 base and J by 1 base, with 8 bases between them. This CDR3 has 15 amino acids. Germline CDR1 reads MNHNY; CDR2 reads SVGAGI (reference sequence). CDR3 loop: CASSYWDKSGNTIYF. In DNA form, the CDR3 reads TGTGCCAGCAGTTACTGGGACAAATCTGGAAACACCATATATTTT.

The chain combines TRBV5-5 with TRBJ1-2, with 9 nucleotides matching TRBD1. Looked up from germline, CDR1 is SGHKS and CDR2 is YYEKEE (reference sequence). Trimming removed 3 bases from V and 8 bases from J; junction bases left unmatched: 11. This CDR3 spans 15 amino acids. The CDR3 protein is CASSSLRTGAEGYTF. Written as DNA, the CDR3 is TGTGCCAGCAGCTCCCTAAGGACAGGGGCAGAGGGCTACACCTTC. The full variable domain, in which reference TRBV5-5 and TRBJ1-2 provide the parts outside the CDR3, is DAGVTQSPTHLIKTRGQQVTLRCSPISGHKSVSWYQQVLGQGPQFIFQYYEKEERGRGNFPDRFSARQFPNYSSELNVNALLLGDSALYLCASSSLRTGAEGYTFGSGTRLTVV.